These T cell receptor beta chains were read from a single sample in a study of blood T cells in healthy people across ages. TCRdb reprocessed the 5' RACE reads via MiXCR and lists one record per CDR3 protein. The sample lists approximately 360,000 distinct CDR3 sequences; about 49% were seen once. The sequenced sample consisted of blood. Source of these receptors: a man aged 60 to 75 in good health. The CDR3 runs from the conserved cysteine through the conserved F or W. Each record gives: V gene, J gene, clone size, D gene, CDR3 length, CDR3 protein, CDR3 DNA. D genes are given only for firm matches. Clone sizes are given selectively: once, few, many, or a class where the clone is expanded.

TRBV29-1	TRBJ2-1	-	-	14	CSVERFSGNNEQFF	TGCAGCGTTGAACGGTTTTCCGGAAACAATGAGCAGTTCTTC
TRBV15	TRBJ2-1	-	-	12	CATSRDGEDQFF	TGTGCCACCAGCAGAGATGGGGAGGACCAGTTCTTC
TRBV29-1	TRBJ1-1	-	-	11	CSVERATGAFF	TGCAGCGTTGAGAGGGCGACGGGAGCTTTCTTT
TRBV6-6	TRBJ1-4	-	-	12	CASSYGGEKLFF	TGTGCCAGCAGTTACGGGGGGGAAAAACTGTTTTTT
TRBV28	TRBJ2-4	many	TRBD1	14	CASSQQGAQNIQYF	TGTGCCAGCAGCCAACAGGGGGCACAAAACATTCAGTACTTC
TRBV12-3/TRBV12-4	TRBJ2-1	-	TRBD2	16	CASIARGGGSYNEQFF	TGTGCCAGCATCGCCCGGGGCGGGGGATCTTACAATGAGCAGTTCTTC
TRBV2	TRBJ2-1	once	TRBD2	12	CASRLAGNEQFF	TGTGCCAGCAGACTAGCGGGCAATGAGCAGTTCTTC
TRBV20-1	TRBJ1-2	-	TRBD1	13	CSATTWDRGFYTF	TGCAGTGCCACAACCTGGGACAGGGGGTTCTACACCTTC
TRBV10-3	TRBJ2-5	-	-	13	CAISDRVVETQYF	TGTGCCATCAGTGACAGGGTTGTTGAGACCCAGTACTTC
TRBV20-1	TRBJ1-2	many	TRBD1	13	CSAGDSDNYGYTF	TGCAGTGCTGGGGACAGTGATAACTATGGCTACACCTTC
TRBV9	TRBJ2-1	-	-	13	CASSVAGGGGQFF	TGTGCCAGCAGCGTAGCGGGGGGAGGGGGGCAGTTCTTC
TRBV12-3/TRBV12-4	TRBJ2-5	-	TRBD2	18	CASMPGLAGGPGQETQYF	TGTGCCAGCATGCCGGGACTAGCGGGCGGCCCTGGGCAAGAGACCCAGTACTTC
TRBV20-1	TRBJ2-3	many	TRBD1	18	CSANDRGRRGRSTDTQYF	TGCAGTGCGAATGACAGGGGGCGCAGGGGCCGTAGCACAGATACGCAGTATTTT
TRBV5-6	TRBJ2-7	-	-	13	CASSVQGPYEQYF	TGTGCCAGCAGCGTGCAGGGTCCCTACGAGCAGTACTTC
TRBV5-1	TRBJ1-2	many	-	14	CASSLRGRNDGYTF	TGCGCCAGCAGCTTGAGGGGAAGAAATGATGGCTACACCTTC
TRBV18	TRBJ1-1	-	-	16	CASSPARSPRNTEAFF	TGTGCCAGCTCACCAGCTCGGTCCCCCAGGAACACTGAAGCTTTCTTT
TRBV20-1	TRBJ2-5	-	-	14	CSARAPQRRETQYF	TGCAGTGCTAGAGCGCCCCAGCGCAGGGAGACCCAGTACTTC
TRBV21-1	TRBJ2-3	-	-	15	CASSNGGQVMDAQYF	TGTGCCAGCAGCAACGGGGGACAGGTTATGGATGCGCAGTATTTT
TRBV7-2	TRBJ2-1	-	-	15	CAGSSSAGHFNEQFF	TGTGCCGGCAGCTCGAGCGCGGGACACTTCAATGAGCAGTTCTTC
TRBV20-1	TRBJ2-7	-	TRBD1	14	CSASRQGKYYEQYF	TGCAGTGCTAGCCGACAGGGGAAATACTACGAGCAGTACTTC
TRBV12-3/TRBV12-4	TRBJ2-3	-	-	15	CASSPRRGRTDTEYF	TGTGCCAGCAGTCCCCGGAGGGGACGCACAGATACGGAGTATTTT
TRBV12-3/TRBV12-4	TRBJ1-2	-	-	13	CASSFPRGGSYTF	TGTGCCAGCAGTTTTCCCCGGGGGGGTAGCTACACCTTC
TRBV27	TRBJ2-7	once	-	16	CASSLAGFGDYNEQYF	TGTGCCAGCAGTTTAGCAGGTTTTGGTGACTACAATGAGCAGTACTTC
TRBV7-2	TRBJ1-5	many	-	14	CASSLQGSNQPQHF	TGTGCCAGCAGCTTACAGGGTAGCAATCAGCCCCAGCATTTT
TRBV28	TRBJ2-1	-	TRBD2	14	CASRNSGSRGEQFF	TGTGCCAGCAGGAATAGCGGGAGCCGCGGCGAGCAGTTCTTC
TRBV7-6	TRBJ2-5	-	-	14	CASSLGTATETQYF	TGTGCCAGCAGCCTAGGGACGGCCACGGAGACCCAGTACTTC
TRBV3-1	TRBJ2-7	-	TRBD1	16	CASSRRQGWDVYEQYF	TGTGCCAGCAGCCGGAGACAGGGTTGGGATGTGTACGAGCAGTACTTC
TRBV7-2	TRBJ1-1	once	-	15	CASSPGGALATEAFF	TGTGCCAGCAGCCCGGGGGGGGCGCTTGCAACTGAAGCTTTCTTT
TRBV3-1	TRBJ1-2	-	TRBD1	13	CASSSRGVGGYTF	TGTGCCAGCAGCTCCAGGGGGGTCGGAGGCTACACCTTC
TRBV28	TRBJ1-2	-	-	16	CASSSRTRSTTYGYTF	TGTGCCAGCAGTAGCCGGACACGCTCAACGACCTATGGCTACACCTTC
TRBV7-2	TRBJ2-7	many	-	15	CASSLERMRTYEQYF	TGTGCCAGCAGCTTAGAGAGGATGCGGACCTACGAGCAGTACTTC
TRBV20-1	TRBJ2-7	-	-	14	CTASPGRAYNEQYF	TGCACCGCTAGTCCGGGGCGCGCCTACAATGAGCAGTACTTC
TRBV7-9	TRBJ1-6	-	-	12	CASSLGVQPPHF	TGTGCCAGCAGCTTAGGGGTCCAGCCCCCCCACTTT
TRBV10-3	TRBJ2-5	-	TRBD1	13	CAISVDRVYVQYF	TGTGCCATCAGTGTTGACAGGGTCTACGTGCAGTACTTC
TRBV30	TRBJ2-5	-	TRBD2	15	CAWSDLGGRKETQYF	TGTGCCTGGAGTGACCTCGGCGGGAGGAAAGAGACCCAGTACTTC
TRBV20-1	TRBJ2-3	many	TRBD2	17	CSARDRWGSGSTDTQYF	TGCAGTGCTAGAGATCGCTGGGGTAGCGGGAGCACAGATACGCAGTATTTT
TRBV29-1	TRBJ2-7	-	TRBD2	12	CSVPPRGVEQYF	TGCAGCGTTCCACCTCGGGGGGTCGAGCAGTACTTC
TRBV6-5	TRBJ2-4	-	-	15	CASSYRGLASREQYF	TGTGCCAGCAGTTACAGGGGCCTAGCATCGAGAGAGCAGTACTTC
TRBV5-1	TRBJ2-7	-	-	13	CASSIPAGDEQYF	TGCGCCAGCAGCATCCCTGCGGGCGACGAGCAGTACTTC
TRBV7-6	TRBJ2-3	-	-	18	CASSLVGERAEGTDTQYF	TGTGCCAGCAGCTTAGTCGGGGAGCGGGCGGAGGGCACAGACACGCAGTATTTT
TRBV5-1	TRBJ1-2	few	-	14	CASSLAAAKMGYTF	TGCGCCAGCAGCTTGGCCGCGGCCAAAATGGGCTACACCTTC
TRBV7-2	TRBJ2-2	-	TRBD2	15	CASSSQMAGGRELFF	TGTGCCAGCAGCTCCCAAATGGCGGGAGGGCGCGAGCTGTTTTTT
TRBV6-5	TRBJ2-5	few	TRBD1	14	CASSYPGQGVTQYF	TGTGCCAGCAGTTACCCGGGACAGGGGGTGACCCAGTACTTC
TRBV11-3	TRBJ2-3	-	-	13	CASSPEWSDTQYF	TGTGCCAGCAGCCCCGAGTGGTCAGATACGCAGTATTTT
TRBV2	TRBJ2-7	-	-	10	CASSLSVEYF	TGTGCCAGCAGCCTCTCCGTGGAGTACTTC